Described below is a single T cell receptor beta chain sequence and its context. Its antigen is still unknown. The sample holds no much larger clone one base away, and base qualities are not on file. Each collaborating institution followed its own protocols to collect whole blood in K2EDTA tubes. Collaborator samples were shipped for TCRbeta analysis as frozen whole blood, isolated PBMCs, or DNA extracted from either sample type. The data derive from a study of blood T cell repertoires in COVID-19 (TCRdb year 2020). Context from the whole study: Collaborator samples came from the United States, Italy and Spain and covered acute and convalescent phases of COVID-19. The material from the prospective study consisted of cDNA or gDNA derived from T cells, B-cell-depleted T cells, or PBMCs. Subjects who had been exposed to COVID-19, were actively infected with it, or had recovered from it provided the deeply sampled blood TCRbeta repertoires that made up the dataset. A freely available public database, intended as a resource for researchers studying the immune response to SARS-CoV-2, is where the repertoires were released. Samples came from the ongoing ImmuneRACE study (first 160 participants) plus 1,254 subjects from 6 global collaborators. The sample metadata nearly always contained a de-identified subject ID, COVID-19 status, age in years and sex. Where HLA class I and class II types were available, the types were taken from metadata supplied by the sample provider, not from assay-based typing.

TCRbeta CDR3 regions were amplified from genomic DNA using the immunoSEQ Assay, a bias-controlled multiplex PCR. Concerning the study's data processing: The number of nucleated cells in each sample was estimated from the amplification of reference gene primers within the assay. To quantify the absolute abundance of each unique TCRbeta CDR3 rearrangement, sequence reads were collapsed and filtered. Productive Simpson clonality was computed per sample as the square root of Simpson's diversity index over productive rearrangements. The table was pulled from immuneACCESS by TCRdb, which kept in-frame rearrangements only. Such tables lose some clones; where checked, under half of the loss comes from unresolved V genes, and the rest has no known cause. V and J calls and clone size are as listed in that table; D and trimming were resolved from the DNA. In this sample the table shows 150,000 to 200,000 clones, over 80% of which occur a single time. The leading ten clones occupy about 10% of the sample.

V and J lose 4 bases and 4 bases, and a span of 8 bases separates them. From cysteine to phenylalanine, the CDR3 is 13 amino acids long. Only the CDR3 DNA stays, 39 bases, in frame from base 1. The germline V gene (reference sequence) yields SGHKS for CDR1 and YYEKEE for CDR2. What the work shows at the level of the full study, not this receptor alone: The amount of clinical and demographic metadata varied by source and participant and was provided uncurated.

The sample consisted of peripheral blood. This receptor chain uses TRBV5-5 and TRBJ1-4, with an unclear D gene assignment. The sequence was collected from an elderly woman with active or convalescent COVID-19. At the DNA level, the sequence is TGTGCCAGCAGCCTGGGTCTTAATGAAAAACTGTTTTTT. Translated, this is CASSLGLNEKLFF.